This TCR beta chain derives from a study of blood T cell repertoires in COVID-19. Across the whole study: COVID-19 samples collected from the United States, Italy and Spain covered acute and convalescent phases.

Patients from Seattle were sampled longitudinally, starting during active infection. In germline, CDR1 is LGHDT, CDR2 YNNKEL (reference sequence). The junction had 6 bases not matched to a gene; V was cut back by 7 bases and J by 4 bases. The length of the CDR3 is 14 residues. Per the authors' pipeline: Amplified reference gene primers provided the basis for estimating nucleated cell counts. Data came from immunoSEQ multiplex PCR; TCRdb stores just in-frame clones and leaves some out. From that table come the V and J calls and clone size; the DNA was used to work out D and trimming. The table records over 100,000 clones, approximately 90% of them present only once.

Sequenced: peripheral blood. The chain uses TRBV3-1 (or the pseudogene TRBV3-2) and TRBJ2-1; 8 bases match TRBD1. The receptor was derived from a man between 60 and 70 years old with COVID-19, enrolled during active disease. Here the CDR3 DNA reads TGTGCCAGCACCCAGGGGGCTACTTACAATGAGCAGTTCTTC. It encodes CASTQGATYNEQFF.